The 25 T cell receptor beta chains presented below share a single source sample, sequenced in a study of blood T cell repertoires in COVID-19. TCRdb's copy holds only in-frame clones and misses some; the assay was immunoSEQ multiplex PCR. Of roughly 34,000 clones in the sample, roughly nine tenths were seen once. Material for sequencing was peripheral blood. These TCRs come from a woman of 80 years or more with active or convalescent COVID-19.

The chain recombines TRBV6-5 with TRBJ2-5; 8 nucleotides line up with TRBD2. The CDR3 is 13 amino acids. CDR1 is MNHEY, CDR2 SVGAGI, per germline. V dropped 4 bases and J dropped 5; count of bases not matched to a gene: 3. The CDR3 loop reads CASSSAGVETQYF. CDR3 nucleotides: TGTGCCAGCAGTTCAGCGGGGGTGGAGACCCAGTACTTC.

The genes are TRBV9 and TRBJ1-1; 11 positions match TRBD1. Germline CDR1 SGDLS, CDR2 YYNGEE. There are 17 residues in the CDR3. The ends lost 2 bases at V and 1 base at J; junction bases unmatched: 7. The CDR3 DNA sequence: TGTGCCAGCAGCGTCGGGGACAGGGGGAGAGGGAACACTGAAGCTTTCTTT. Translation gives CASSVGDRGRGNTEAFF.

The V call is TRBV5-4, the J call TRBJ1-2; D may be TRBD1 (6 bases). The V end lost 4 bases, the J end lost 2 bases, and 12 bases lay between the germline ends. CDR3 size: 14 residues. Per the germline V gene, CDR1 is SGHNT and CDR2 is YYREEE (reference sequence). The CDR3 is CASSKPDRNYGYTF. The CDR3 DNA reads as TGTGCCAGCAGCAAGCCGGACAGAAACTATGGCTACACCTTC.

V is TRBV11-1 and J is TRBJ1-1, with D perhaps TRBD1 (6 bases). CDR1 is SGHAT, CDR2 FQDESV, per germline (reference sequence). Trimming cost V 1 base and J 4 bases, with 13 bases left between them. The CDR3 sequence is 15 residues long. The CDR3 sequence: CASSLVGQGFTEAFF. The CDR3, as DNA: TGTGCCAGCAGCTTAGTCGGCCAGGGGTTCACTGAAGCTTTCTTT.

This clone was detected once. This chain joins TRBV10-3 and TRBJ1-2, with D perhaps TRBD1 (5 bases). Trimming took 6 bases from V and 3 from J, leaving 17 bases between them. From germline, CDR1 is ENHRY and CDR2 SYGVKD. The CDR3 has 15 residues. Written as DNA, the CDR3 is TGTGCCATCAGCGACCCAGGGAAATCGGACTATGGCTACACCTTC. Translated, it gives CAISDPGKSDYGYTF.

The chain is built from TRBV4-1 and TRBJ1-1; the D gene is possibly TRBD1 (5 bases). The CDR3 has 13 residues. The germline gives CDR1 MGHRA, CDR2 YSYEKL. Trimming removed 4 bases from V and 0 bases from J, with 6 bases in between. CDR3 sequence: CASSLTVNTEAFF. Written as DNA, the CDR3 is TGCGCCAGCAGCCTGACAGTGAACACTGAAGCTTTCTTT.

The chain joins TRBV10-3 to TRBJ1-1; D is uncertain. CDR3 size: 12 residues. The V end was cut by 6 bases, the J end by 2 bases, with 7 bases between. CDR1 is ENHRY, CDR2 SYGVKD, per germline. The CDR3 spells CAIRAPNTEAFF. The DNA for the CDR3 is TGTGCCATCAGGGCCCCTAACACTGAAGCTTTCTTT.

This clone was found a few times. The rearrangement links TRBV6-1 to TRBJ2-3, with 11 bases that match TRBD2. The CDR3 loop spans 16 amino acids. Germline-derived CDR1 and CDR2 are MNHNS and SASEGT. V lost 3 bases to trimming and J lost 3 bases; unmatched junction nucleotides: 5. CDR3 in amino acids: CASSENSGGGTDTQYF. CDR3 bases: TGTGCCAGCAGTGAGAATAGCGGGGGGGGTACAGATACGCAGTATTTT.

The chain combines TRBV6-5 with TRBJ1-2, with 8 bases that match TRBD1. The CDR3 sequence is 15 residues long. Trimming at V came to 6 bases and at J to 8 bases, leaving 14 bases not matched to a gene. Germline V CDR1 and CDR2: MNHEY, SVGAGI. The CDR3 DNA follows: TGTGCCAGCAGGGACAGGGCGCTGGGGGTTAGGGGCTACACCTTC. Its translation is CASRDRALGVRGYTF.

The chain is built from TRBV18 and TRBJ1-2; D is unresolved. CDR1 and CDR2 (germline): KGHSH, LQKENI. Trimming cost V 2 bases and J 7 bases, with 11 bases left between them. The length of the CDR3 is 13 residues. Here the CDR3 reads CASSPDTLGGYTF. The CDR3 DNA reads TGTGCCAGCTCACCAGACACTTTGGGTGGCTACACCTTC.

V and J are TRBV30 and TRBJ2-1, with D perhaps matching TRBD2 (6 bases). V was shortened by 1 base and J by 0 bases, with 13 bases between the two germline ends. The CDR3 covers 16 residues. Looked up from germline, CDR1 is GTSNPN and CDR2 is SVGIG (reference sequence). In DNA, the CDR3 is TGTGCCTGGAGTGCCAGGGACTCCTACTCCTACAATGAGCAGTTCTTC. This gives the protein CAWSARDSYSYNEQFF. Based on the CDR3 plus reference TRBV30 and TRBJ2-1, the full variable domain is SQTIHQWPATLVQPVGSPLSLECTVEGTSNPNLYWYRQAAGRGLQLLFYSVGIGQISSEVPQNLSASRPQDRQFILSSKKLLLSDSGFYLCAWSARDSYSYNEQFFGPGTRLTVL.

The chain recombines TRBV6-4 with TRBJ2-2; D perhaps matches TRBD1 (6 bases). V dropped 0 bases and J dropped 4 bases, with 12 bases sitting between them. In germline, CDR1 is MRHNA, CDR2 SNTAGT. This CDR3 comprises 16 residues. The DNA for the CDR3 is TGTGCCAGCAGTGACTCGAACAGGGTGGGCACCGGGGAGCTGTTTTTT. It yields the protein CASSDSNRVGTGELFF.

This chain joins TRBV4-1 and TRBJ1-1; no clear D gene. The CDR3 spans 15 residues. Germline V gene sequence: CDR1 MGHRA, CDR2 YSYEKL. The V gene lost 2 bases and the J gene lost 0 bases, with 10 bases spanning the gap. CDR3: CASSQSGTVNTEAFF. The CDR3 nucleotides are TGCGCCAGCAGCCAATCAGGAACAGTGAACACTGAAGCTTTCTTT.

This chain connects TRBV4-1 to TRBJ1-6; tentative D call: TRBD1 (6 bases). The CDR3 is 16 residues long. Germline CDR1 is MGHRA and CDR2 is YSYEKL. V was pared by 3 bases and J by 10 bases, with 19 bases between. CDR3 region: CASSHLPGAGESPLHF. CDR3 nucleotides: TGCGCCAGCAGCCATCTCCCGGGTGCAGGGGAATCACCCCTCCACTTT.

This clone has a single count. CDR3 coding DNA: TGTGCCAGCAGGGAGACAGGGGCCTTGGAGACCCAGTACTTC. As protein: CASRETGALETQYF. The chain is built from TRBV2 and TRBJ2-5, with TRBD1 matching over 8 bases. V lost 6 bases to trimming and J lost 5 bases; unmatched junction nucleotides: 8. Germline V lookup: CDR1 SNHLY, CDR2 FYNNEI. The CDR3 is made up of 14 amino acids. The full variable domain, its missing parts supplied by reference TRBV2 and TRBJ2-5, is EPEVTQTPSHQVTQMGQEVILRCVPISNHLYFYWYRQILGQKVEFLVSFYNNEISEKSEIFDDQFSVERPDGSNFTLKIRSTKLEDSAMYFCASRETGALETQYFGPGTRLLVL.

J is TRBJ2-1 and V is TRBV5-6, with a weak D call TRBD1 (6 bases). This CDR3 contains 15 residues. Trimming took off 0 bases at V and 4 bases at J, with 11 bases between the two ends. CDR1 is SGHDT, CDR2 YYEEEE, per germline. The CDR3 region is CASSLGQALYNEQFF. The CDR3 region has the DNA TGTGCCAGCAGCTTGGGACAGGCTCTATACAATGAGCAGTTCTTC.

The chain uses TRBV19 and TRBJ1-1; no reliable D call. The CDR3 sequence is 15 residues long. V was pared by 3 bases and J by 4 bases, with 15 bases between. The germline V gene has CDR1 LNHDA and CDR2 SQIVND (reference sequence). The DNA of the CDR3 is TGTGCCAGTAGTATCCCAGACGCAGGTATCACTGAAGCTTTCTTT. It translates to CASSIPDAGITEAFF.

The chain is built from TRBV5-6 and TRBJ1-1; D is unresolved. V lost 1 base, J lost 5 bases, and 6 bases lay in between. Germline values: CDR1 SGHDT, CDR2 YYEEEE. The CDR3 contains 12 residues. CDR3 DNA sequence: TGTGCCAGCAGCTTGCGGTGGACTGAAGCTTTCTTT. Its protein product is CASSLRWTEAFF.

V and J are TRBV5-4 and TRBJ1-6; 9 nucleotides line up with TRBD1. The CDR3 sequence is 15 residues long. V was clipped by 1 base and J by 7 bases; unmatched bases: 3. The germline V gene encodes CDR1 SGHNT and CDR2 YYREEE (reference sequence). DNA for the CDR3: TGTGCCAGCAGCTTGCCGGGACAGGGAAATTCACCCCTCCACTTT. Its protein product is CASSLPGQGNSPLHF.

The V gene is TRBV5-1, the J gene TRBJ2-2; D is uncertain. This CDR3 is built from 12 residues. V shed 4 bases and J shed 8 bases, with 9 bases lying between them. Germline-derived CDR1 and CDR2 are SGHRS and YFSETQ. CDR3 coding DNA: TGCGCCAGCAGCGTGGCCGGGGGGGAGCTGTTTTTT. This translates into CASSVAGGELFF. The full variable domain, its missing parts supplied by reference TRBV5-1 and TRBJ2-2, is KAGVTQTPRYLIKTRGQQVTLSCSPISGHRSVSWYQQTPGQGLQFLFEYFSETQRNKGNFPGRFSGRQFSNSRSEMNVSTLELGDSALYLCASSVAGGELFFGEGSRLTVL.

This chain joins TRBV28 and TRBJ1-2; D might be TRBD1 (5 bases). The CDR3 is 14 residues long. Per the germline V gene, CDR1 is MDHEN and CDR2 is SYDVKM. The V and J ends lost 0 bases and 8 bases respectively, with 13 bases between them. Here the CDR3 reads CASSLWIGGDGYTF. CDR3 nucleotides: TGTGCCAGCAGTTTATGGATTGGCGGGGACGGCTACACCTTC.

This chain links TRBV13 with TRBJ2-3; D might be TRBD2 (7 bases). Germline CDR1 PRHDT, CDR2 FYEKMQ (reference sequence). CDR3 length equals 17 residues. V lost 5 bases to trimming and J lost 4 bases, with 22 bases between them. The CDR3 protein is CASSRRRGGAGADTQYF. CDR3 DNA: TGTGCCAGCAGCCGCCGAAGGGGGGGGGCGGGGGCAGATACGCAGTATTTT.

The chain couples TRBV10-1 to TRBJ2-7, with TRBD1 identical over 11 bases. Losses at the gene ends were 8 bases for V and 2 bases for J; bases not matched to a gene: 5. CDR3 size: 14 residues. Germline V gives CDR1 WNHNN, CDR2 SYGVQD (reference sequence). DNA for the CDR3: TGCGCCAGCGGGAGGACAGGGGGCCCCTACGAGCAGTACTTC. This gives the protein CASGRTGGPYEQYF.

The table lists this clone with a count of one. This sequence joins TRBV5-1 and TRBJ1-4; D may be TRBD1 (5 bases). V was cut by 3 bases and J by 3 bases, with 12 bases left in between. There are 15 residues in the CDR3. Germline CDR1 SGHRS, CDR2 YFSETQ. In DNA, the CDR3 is TGCGCCAGCAGCTCGGGACTGGAATCTAATGAAAAACTGTTTTTT. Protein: CASSSGLESNEKLFF.

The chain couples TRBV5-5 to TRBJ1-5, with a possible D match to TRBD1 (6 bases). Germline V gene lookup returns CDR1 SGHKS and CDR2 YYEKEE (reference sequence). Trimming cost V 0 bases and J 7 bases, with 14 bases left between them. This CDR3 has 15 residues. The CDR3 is CASSLAQGTGQPQHF. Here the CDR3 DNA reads TGTGCCAGCAGCTTGGCCCAGGGGACCGGGCAGCCCCAGCATTTT.